This T cell receptor beta chain emerged from a study of memory CD4+ T cells and cytomegalovirus serostatus. For the study at large: Donors were healthy Belgian adults, several CMV seropositive and about two dozen seronegative. Whole-study findings and limits: Repertoires predicted CMV serostatus with median bootstrapped AUC of approximately 0.95. The CMV-associated TCR signature appears largely within the CD4+ memory repertoire.

CDR3 length: 13 amino acids. Germline V gives CDR1 LNHDA, CDR2 SQIVND (reference sequence). Trimming removed 8 bases from V and 3 bases from J; junction bases left unmatched: 6. The sort gate was single viable CD3+CD4+CD8-CD45RO+ cells for memory CD4+ T cells. Total CD4+ T cells were enriched by CD4 positive selection. This table comes from immunoSEQ multiplex PCR, and its TCRdb copy is limited to in-frame clones, with some not included. The data show 25,000 to 35,000 clones, over 70% seen once. Of note for this clone: Its matching antigen is unknown.

The source is an adult in good health and CMV-seronegative. The chain couples TRBV19 to TRBJ2-5; 7 bases map to TRBD2. Sequenced: memory CD4+ T cells from blood. In nucleotides, the CDR3 is TGTGCCAGTCGGCGGGGGAGAGAAGAGACCCAGTACTTC. Translated: CASRRGREETQYF.